A single sample is the source of the 32 T cell receptor beta chains below, sequenced in a study of shared clonotypes between healthy human individuals. Clones were read by immunoSEQ multiplex PCR, and TCRdb kept only the in-frame ones, dropping some. Of about 680,000 clones in the sample, more than 70% are singletons; the top ten hold around 2%. Specimen: memory CD4+ T cells sorted from blood. The sample's subset: CD45RA-negative fraction. The source is a woman in her 30s in good health.

A few counts support this clone. The J gene is TRBJ1-5, the V gene TRBV28; weak D call: TRBD1 (5 bases). Trimming shortened V by 8 bases and J by 0 bases, and 11 bases separated the two germline ends. Germline loops: CDR1 MDHEN, CDR2 SYDVKM. The CDR3 is made up of 14 amino acids. The CDR3 bases are TGTGCCAGCCGACAGTTCAATAGCAATCAGCCCCAGCATTTT. It codes for CASRQFNSNQPQHF.

V usage is TRBV6-1 and J usage is TRBJ2-5, with a weak D call TRBD1 (6 bases). The germline V and J ends were trimmed by 7 bases and 2 bases, with 11 bases remaining between them. The CDR3 contains 13 residues. Germline-derived CDR1 and CDR2 are MNHNS and SASEGT. The CDR3 loop reads CASIRGQQETQYF. The CDR3 bases are TGTGCCAGCATCCGAGGACAGCAAGAGACCCAGTACTTC.

Only one count was recorded for this clone. This chain uses TRBV25-1 with TRBJ1-1, with no clear D. The CDR3 has 15 residues. Germline V gene sequence: CDR1 MGHDK, CDR2 SYGVNS. V was cut by 0 bases and J by 5 bases, with 13 bases left in between. Here the CDR3 reads CASSEYGRRGTEAFF. DNA of the CDR3: TGTGCCAGCAGTGAATACGGCAGAAGAGGAACTGAAGCTTTCTTT.

The rearrangement joins TRBV5-1 to TRBJ1-2, with D uncertain. Germline CDR1 is SGHRS and CDR2 is YFSETQ. This CDR3 has 16 residues. V was clipped by 1 base and J by 0 bases, with 13 bases between them. The CDR3 bases are TGCGCCAGCAGCTTGTCCCGGGATACAACTAACTATGGCTACACCTTC. Protein sequence: CASSLSRDTTNYGYTF.

The chain recombines TRBV10-3 with TRBJ1-2, with 8 nucleotides matching TRBD1. The CDR3 contains 13 residues. V dropped 10 bases and J dropped 4; count of bases not matched to a gene: 8. CDR1 ENHRY and CDR2 SYGVKD come from the germline V gene. This CDR3 reads CATTQGARYGYTF. The DNA of the CDR3 is TGTGCCACCACTCAGGGGGCACGCTATGGCTACACCTTC.

The CDR3 region has the DNA TGTGCCAGCTCACCCGGGACTAGCGGGAGGCGGGAGCAGTTCTTC. It encodes CASSPGTSGRREQFF. V gene TRBV18 combines with J gene TRBJ2-1; 15 bases align to TRBD2. The CDR3 is 15 residues long. J was trimmed by 10 bases and V by 3 bases; bases with no gene match: 4. Germline-derived CDR1 and CDR2 are KGHSH and LQKENI.

The gene calls are TRBV10-1 and TRBJ2-3; D might be TRBD2 (5 bases). The CDR3 length is 14 residues. V was clipped by 3 bases and J by 2 bases, with 9 bases between them. Germline assignment: CDR1 WNHNN and CDR2 SYGVQD (reference sequence). In nucleotides, the CDR3 is TGCGCCAGCAGTGATAGACTACCCACAGATACGCAGTATTTT. Translation: CASSDRLPTDTQYF.

This clone showed up many times. The rearrangement uses TRBV11-2 and TRBJ2-7; D unclear. CDR3 size: 18 residues. The V and J ends lost 1 base and 2 bases respectively, with 21 bases between them. Per germline, CDR1 SGHAT and CDR2 FQNNGV. CDR3 DNA sequence: TGTGCCAGCAGCTTAGCCCCTGGGTCAGATCCTTCACCCTACGAGCAGTACTTC. It is translated as CASSLAPGSDPSPYEQYF.

This sequence joins TRBV28 and TRBJ2-5; D gene unclear. The V gene lost 3 bases and the J gene lost 6 bases, with 5 bases spanning the gap. The length of the CDR3 is 11 residues. Germline V gene lookup returns CDR1 MDHEN and CDR2 SYDVKM. The CDR3 loop reads CASSFIKTQYF. CDR3 nucleotide sequence: TGTGCCAGCAGTTTCATCAAGACCCAGTACTTC.

V gene TRBV5-1 combines with J gene TRBJ2-1, with a tentative D call TRBD2 (7 bases). V was trimmed by 6 bases and J by 6 bases, leaving 19 bases between them. The CDR3 covers 15 residues. Germline CDR1 SGHRS, CDR2 YFSETQ. The chain's CDR3 is CASTPRGDYRNEQFF. CDR3 DNA sequence: TGCGCCAGCACCCCGAGGGGGGACTACCGCAATGAGCAGTTCTTC.

This clone has only a few counts. This rearrangement joins TRBV29-1 to TRBJ2-7, with 7 bases matching TRBD1. The CDR3 runs to 13 residues. Losses at the gene ends were 5 bases for V and 2 bases for J; bases not matched to a gene: 6. The germline gives CDR1 SQVTM, CDR2 ANQGSEA. CDR3 in DNA: TGCAGCGTTCCGAGGGGGCGAGCCTACGAGCAGTACTTC. Translating it yields CSVPRGRAYEQYF.

This clone was seen a handful of times. The chain has TRBV6-1 and TRBJ2-7, with 7 bases aligning to TRBD2. Per germline, CDR1 MNHNS and CDR2 SASEGT. V gave up 7 bases and J gave up 2 bases; unmatched junction bases: 11. This CDR3 is 15 amino acids long. The CDR3 region is CASTFERDSPYEQYF. The CDR3 nucleotides are TGTGCCAGCACATTCGAGCGGGACTCCCCCTACGAGCAGTACTTC.

V usage is TRBV4-1 and J usage is TRBJ2-7, with TRBD1 identical over 7 bases. The CDR3 sequence is 16 residues long. CDR1 is MGHRA, CDR2 YSYEKL, per germline. Trimming at V came to 0 bases and at J to 6 bases, leaving 11 bases not matched to a gene. The CDR3 DNA follows: TGCGCCAGCAGCCAAGATCTCGCGACAGGGATTGTCGAGCAGTACTTC. It yields the protein CASSQDLATGIVEQYF.

The V gene is TRBV2, the J gene TRBJ2-7; possibly TRBD1 for D (6 bases). CDR3 length equals 14 residues. V was cut by 7 bases and J by 7 bases, with 20 bases left in between. Germline CDR1 reads SNHLY; CDR2 reads FYNNEI. CDR3 amino acids: CASKRTDDFWEQYF. The CDR3 DNA reads TGTGCCAGCAAGAGGACAGACGACTTTTGGGAGCAGTACTTC.

J is TRBJ1-2 and V is TRBV5-5, with D unclear. The CDR3 is 15 amino acids. The germline gives CDR1 SGHKS, CDR2 YYEKEE (reference sequence). V shed 0 bases and J shed 1 base, with 10 bases lying between them. DNA for the CDR3: TGTGCCAGCAGCTTGGATGGAAATTATAACTATGGCTACACCTTC. Protein sequence: CASSLDGNYNYGYTF.

The chain uses TRBV10-3 and TRBJ2-1; 15 bases are a match to TRBD2. In germline, CDR1 is ENHRY, CDR2 SYGVKD. The CDR3 runs 18 residues. V trimming: 4 bases; J trimming: 10 bases; junction bases outside the gene matches: 14. CDR3 in DNA: TGTGCCATCAGTGGGACTAGCGGGAGGGCCCGTGGAGTTTGGGAGCAGTTCTTC. Amino acids: CAISGTSGRARGVWEQFF.

The chain is built from TRBV6-1 and TRBJ2-2; 12 bases map to TRBD2. This CDR3 is 15 amino acids long. Germline lookup yields CDR1 MNHNS and CDR2 SASEGT. The V gene end was trimmed by 6 bases and the J gene end by 4 bases; junction bases not matched to a gene: 3. CDR3 sequence (DNA): TGTGCCAGCAGGATGACTAGCGGGAGCACCGGGGAGCTGTTTTTT. Protein: CASRMTSGSTGELFF.

This chain connects TRBV28 to TRBJ2-7; D is unclear. Trimming took 4 bases from V and 7 from J, leaving 14 bases between them. CDR1 is MDHEN, CDR2 SYDVKM, per germline. This CDR3 spans 13 amino acids. The CDR3 loop reads CASSSIVPGEQYF. The CDR3 DNA is TGTGCCAGCAGTTCGATAGTCCCCGGGGAGCAGTACTTC.

The chain combines TRBV19 with TRBJ1-1, with a tentative D call TRBD1 (5 bases). V lost 1 base to trimming and J lost 10 bases, with 13 bases between them. Germline values: CDR1 LNHDA, CDR2 SQIVND (reference sequence). The CDR3 has 13 residues. The CDR3 sequence is CASSIVGELRAFF. The DNA of the CDR3 is TGTGCCAGTAGTATAGTGGGGGAACTGAGAGCTTTCTTT. The variable domain in full, with the rest retrieved from reference TRBV19 and TRBJ1-1, is DGGITQSPKYLFRKEGQNVTLSCEQNLNHDAMYWYRQDPGQGLRLIYYSQIVNDFQKGDIAEGYSVSREKKESFPLTVTSAQKNPTAFYLCASSIVGELRAFFGQGTRLTVV.

This clone was counted between two and nine times. The sample contains more than one DNA sequence encoding this CDR3. The chain recombines TRBV20-1 with TRBJ2-1, with D possibly TRBD1 on 5 matching bases. Trimming pared 6 bases from V and 4 bases from J, leaving 7 bases between. The CDR3 length is 11 residues. The V gene's germline CDR1 is DFQATT and CDR2 SNEGSKA (reference sequence). The CDR3 here is CSARQYNEQFF. CDR3 bases: TGCAGTGCCAGACAGTACAATGAGCAGTTCTTC.

This clone was seen once. This CDR3 reads CASSRLTGELFF. The CDR3 DNA follows: TGCGCCAGCAGCCGATTGACCGGGGAGCTGTTTTTT. V gene TRBV4-1 combines with J gene TRBJ2-2; D call uncertain. V was clipped by 4 bases and J by 5 bases, with 5 bases between them. Germline loops: CDR1 MGHRA, CDR2 YSYEKL. CDR3 length: 12 amino acids.

The gene calls are TRBV4-1 and TRBJ2-1, with D possibly TRBD2 on 5 matching bases. The CDR3 is 19 residues long. V lost 1 base to trimming and J lost 0 bases, with 19 bases between them. The V gene's germline CDR1 is MGHRA and CDR2 YSYEKL. For the CDR3, the DNA is TGCGCCAGCAGCCAAGTTAGTGATGGCGGGCGGAGCTCCTACAATGAGCAGTTCTTC. Translated: CASSQVSDGGRSSYNEQFF.

V is TRBV7-9 and J is TRBJ1-1; unclear D gene. V was pared by 3 bases and J by 4 bases, with 9 bases between. Germline V CDR1 and CDR2: SEHNR, FQNEAQ (reference sequence). CDR3 length equals 13 residues. As DNA, the CDR3 is TGTGCCAGCAGCTTTTCCGGGGTCACTGAAGCTTTCTTT. Translating it yields CASSFSGVTEAFF.

This clone was recorded a few times. V usage is TRBV19 and J usage is TRBJ1-1; weak D call: TRBD1 (6 bases). Between the trimmed V and J ends, which lost 11 bases and 5 bases, there was a span of 18 bases. This CDR3 has 13 residues. Germline CDR1 reads LNHDA; CDR2 reads SQIVND (reference sequence). CDR3 in DNA: TGTGCCGCCACGGGGGGGGCTTGGACTGAAGCTTTCTTT. It encodes CAATGGAWTEAFF.

V usage is TRBV13 and J usage is TRBJ2-7, with 7 bases lining up with TRBD1. Trimming removed 5 bases from V and 2 bases from J; junction bases left unmatched: 6. The CDR3 is 14 residues long. The V gene's germline CDR1 is PRHDT and CDR2 FYEKMQ (reference sequence). The CDR3 sequence: CASSPRDSPYEQYF. The DNA of the CDR3 is TGTGCCAGCAGCCCCAGGGACAGCCCCTACGAGCAGTACTTC. The full variable domain, rest sourced from reference TRBV13 and TRBJ2-7, is AAGVIQSPRHLIKEKRETATLKCYPIPRHDTVYWYQQGPGQDPQFLISFYEKMQSDKGSIPDRFSAQQFSDYHSELNMSSLELGDSALYFCASSPRDSPYEQYFGPGTRLTVT.

The J gene is TRBJ2-7, the V gene TRBV10-1; a weak D match, TRBD2 (6 bases). CDR3 size: 13 residues. In germline, CDR1 is WNHNN, CDR2 SYGVQD (reference sequence). Trimming removed 8 bases from V and 5 bases from J, with 16 bases in between. The CDR3 loop reads CASGTPLVHEQYF. Written as DNA, the CDR3 is TGCGCCAGCGGGACTCCCCTGGTCCACGAGCAGTACTTC.

This clone was counted at least ten times. V and J are TRBV11-2 and TRBJ2-5; D remains unclear. The CDR3 covers 13 residues. The V gene's germline CDR1 is SGHAT and CDR2 FQNNGV. The ends were cut back, 1 base at V and 3 bases at J, with 6 bases in the middle. The CDR3 reads CASSLVLEETQYF. For the CDR3, the DNA is TGTGCCAGCAGCTTAGTATTAGAAGAGACCCAGTACTTC.

This chain's CDR3 is CASLRGFQETQYF. DNA of the CDR3: TGTGCCAGCCTTCGGGGGTTCCAAGAGACCCAGTACTTC. V and J are TRBV2 and TRBJ2-5; D perhaps matches TRBD2 (6 bases). Per germline, CDR1 SNHLY and CDR2 FYNNEI. The CDR3 is 13 amino acids. The ends were cut back, 8 bases at V and 1 base at J, with 11 bases in the middle.

The chain couples TRBV30 to TRBJ2-7; no firm D call. Germline V gene lookup returns CDR1 GTSNPN and CDR2 SVGIG (reference sequence). Deletions cut 3 bases from V and 12 bases from J, with 21 bases between. The CDR3 runs to 13 residues. The CDR3 nucleotides read TGTGCCTGGAGCGTCATCAGCACGGAGAATTTGTACTTC. It specifies CAWSVISTENLYF.

The rearrangement joins TRBV5-1 to TRBJ1-2; D uncertain. V was trimmed by 0 bases and J by 7 bases, leaving 7 bases between them. The germline V gene encodes CDR1 SGHRS and CDR2 YFSETQ. CDR3 length: 12 amino acids. CDR3 in amino acids: CASSLVDSGYTF. The CDR3 nucleotides are TGCGCCAGCAGCTTGGTAGATTCTGGCTACACCTTC.

J is TRBJ2-1 and V is TRBV4-1; D tentatively fits TRBD1 or TRBD2 (6 bases each). The CDR3 consists of 17 residues. Germline assignment: CDR1 MGHRA and CDR2 YSYEKL. Trimming took 5 bases from V and 6 from J, leaving 23 bases between them. The CDR3: CASSFGSGASSSNEQFF. As DNA, the CDR3 is TGCGCCAGCAGCTTCGGGTCGGGGGCAAGTTCGAGCAATGAGCAGTTCTTC.

The V call is TRBV27, the J call TRBJ1-1; TRBD1 aligns across 7 bases. The CDR3 has 15 residues. The junction had 10 bases not matched to a gene; V was cut back by 3 bases and J by 6 bases. CDR1 is MNHEY and CDR2 is SMNVEV in the germline V gene (reference sequence). Here the CDR3 reads CASSLDRRQGSEAFF. The CDR3 DNA reads TGTGCCAGCAGTTTGGATCGAAGACAGGGATCTGAAGCTTTCTTT.